This T cell receptor beta chain was recovered during a study of blood T cell repertoires in COVID-19. Study as a whole: T cells, B-cell-depleted T cells, or PBMCs supplied cDNA or gDNA.

Using immunoSEQ multiplex PCR, the repertoire was profiled, and TCRdb retains in-frame clones only, with some absent. The table has approximately 150,000 clones, roughly 87% seen once. V was cut by 5 bases and J by 3 bases, with 17 bases left in between. This CDR3 contains 15 residues. Germline V lookup: CDR1 SEHNR, CDR2 FQNEAQ (reference sequence). Individuals aged roughly 18 to 95 years were recruited from approximately 22 US areas. The TCR comes from a human donor with acute COVID-19. The donor label of this sample is uncertain. Input material: PBMCs or T cells enriched from blood (not recorded which). The rearrangement uses TRBV7-9 and TRBJ2-7, with D tentatively TRBD2 (6 bases). CDR3 region: CASSAREMGVYEQYF. In DNA form, the CDR3 reads TGTGCCAGCAGCGCCCGGGAGATGGGGGTCTACGAGCAGTACTTC. Together with reference TRBV7-9 and TRBJ2-7, the CDR3 gives the full variable domain: DTGVSQNPRHKITKRGQNVTFRCDPISEHNRLYWYRQTLGQGPEFLTYFQNEAQLEKSRLLSDRFSAERPKGSFSTLEIQRTEQGDSAMYLCASSAREMGVYEQYFGPGTRLTVT.